This T cell receptor (beta chain) was identified during a study of CD8+ T cells in alopecia areata. The wider study: The drug, oral tofacitinib, was given to treated patients at 5 to 10 mg twice daily.

It was cDNA, reverse transcribed from extracted RNA, that served as the sequencing template. Sequenced by immunoSEQ multiplex PCR; TCRdb stores in-frame clones only, minus some. The sample holds under 150,000 clones, 45% to 65% seen once. In the case of this clone: Its antigen is unknown.

General study findings and limits: Possibly as an HLA-related effect, TCR sharing across patients appeared less clear than in mice. Numerous expanded lesional clones remained in scalp and blood during tofacitinib.

Treatment specified: oral pan-JAK inhibitor, 5-10 mg twice daily. The researchers isolated CD4+ and CD8+ T cells from PBMCs by sorting. There are 13 residues in the CDR3. The germline gives CDR1 SGHAT, CDR2 FQDESV (reference sequence). The germline V and J ends were trimmed by 3 bases and 1 base, with 6 bases remaining between them. Sequencing was performed on CD4+ T cells sorted from blood, taken at week 24, from a patient treated with tofacitinib. The clonotype originates from a human donor with alopecia areata. The V call is TRBV11-1, the J call TRBJ1-1, with D possibly being TRBD1 (5 bases). The CDR3 region has the DNA TGTGCCAGCAGCTTCCAGGGGAACACTGAAGCTTTCTTT. Amino acid sequence: CASSFQGNTEAFF.